The clone carrying this TCR beta chain was observed many times. This specimen comes from a study of T-cell reconstitution after alpha-beta-depleted transplantation in children. Unique molecular identifiers tagged the TCRbeta library. TCRdb called the PCR reads again in MiXCR, with one record for every CDR3 protein. Of approximately 590,000 distinct CDR3 sequences listed, about 10% are singletons. The CDR3 has 15 amino acids. Deletions cut 4 bases from V and 6 bases from J, with 19 bases between. The germline gives CDR1 SGHRS, CDR2 YFSETQ. The receptor comes from a human donor who donated a stem cell graft to a child with acute myeloid leukemia. Sample: PBMCs from the stem cell graft donor, taken from the stem cell graft. The rearrangement joins TRBV5-1 to TRBJ2-5; D possibly matches TRBD1 or TRBD2 (7 bases each). CDR3 loop: CASSLLSGTVKTQYF. For the CDR3, the DNA is TGCGCCAGCAGCCTATTAAGCGGGACAGTAAAGACCCAGTACTTC.